This TCR beta chain was profiled in a study of coeliac disease. For the study at large: Coeliac patients had newly diagnosed active disease, refractory type I disease, or gluten-free diet control. Refractory coeliac disease type I meant no gluten-free diet response for over 12 months. High-resolution HLA typing was lacking; TRBV7-2 bias was queried instead.

This clone was counted a few times. The CDR3 consists of 15 residues. Per the germline V gene, CDR1 is SGHNT and CDR2 is YYREEE (reference sequence). The V and J ends lost 4 bases and 3 bases respectively, with 13 bases between them. Sequencing used one aliquot of 500,000 cells per fraction. Measured with immunoSEQ multiplex PCR; TCRdb has only the in-frame clones, and not every one. This sample carries about 8,700 clones, over 55% of them seen once, and the ten largest clones take around 20%. This sequence was found in a woman aged 55 to 70 with celiac disease. The rearrangement links TRBV5-4 to TRBJ1-4, with D possibly being TRBD1 (6 bases). Sequencing was done on a sample of lamina propria lymphocytes from the gut. DNA of the CDR3: TGTGCCAGCAGCCCAGGGGCGGCGTCTAATGAAAAACTGTTTTTT. Translating it yields CASSPGAASNEKLFF.